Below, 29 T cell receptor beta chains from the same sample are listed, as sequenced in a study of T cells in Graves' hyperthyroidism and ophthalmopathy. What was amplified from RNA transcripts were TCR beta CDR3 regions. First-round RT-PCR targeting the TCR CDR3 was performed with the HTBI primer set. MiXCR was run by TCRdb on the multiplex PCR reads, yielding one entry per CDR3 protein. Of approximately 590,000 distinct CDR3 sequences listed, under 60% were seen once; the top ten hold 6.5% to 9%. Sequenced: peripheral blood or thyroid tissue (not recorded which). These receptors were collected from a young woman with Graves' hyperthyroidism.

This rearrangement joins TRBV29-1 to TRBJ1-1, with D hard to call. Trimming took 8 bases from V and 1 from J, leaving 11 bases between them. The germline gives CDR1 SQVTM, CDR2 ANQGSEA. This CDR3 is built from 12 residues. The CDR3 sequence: CSLRDSNTEAFF. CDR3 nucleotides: TGCAGCCTGCGAGATTCGAACACTGAAGCTTTCTTT.

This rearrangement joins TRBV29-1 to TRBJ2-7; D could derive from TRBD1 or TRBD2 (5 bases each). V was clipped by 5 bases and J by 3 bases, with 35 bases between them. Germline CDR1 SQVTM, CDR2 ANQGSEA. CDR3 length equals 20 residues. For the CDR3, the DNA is TGCAGCGTTAGTGGTTTGGTACTTTTCGGGATAGGCAGGGCATTCTACGAGCAGTACTTC. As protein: CSVSGLVLFGIGRAFYEQYF.

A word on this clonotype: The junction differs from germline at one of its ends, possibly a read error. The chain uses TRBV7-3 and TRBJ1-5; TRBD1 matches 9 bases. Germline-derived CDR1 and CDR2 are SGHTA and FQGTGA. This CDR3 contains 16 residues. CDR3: CSSSFAGTGKNQPQHF. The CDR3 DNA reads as TGTTCCAGCAGCTTTGCCGGGACAGGGAAAAATCAGCCCCAGCATTTT.

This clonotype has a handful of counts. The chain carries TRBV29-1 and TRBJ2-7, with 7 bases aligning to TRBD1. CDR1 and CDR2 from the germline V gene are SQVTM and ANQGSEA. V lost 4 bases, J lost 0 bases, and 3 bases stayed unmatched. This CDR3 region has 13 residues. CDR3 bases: TGCAGCGTTGGGGACAGCCGCTCCTACGAGCAGTACTTC. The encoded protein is CSVGDSRSYEQYF.

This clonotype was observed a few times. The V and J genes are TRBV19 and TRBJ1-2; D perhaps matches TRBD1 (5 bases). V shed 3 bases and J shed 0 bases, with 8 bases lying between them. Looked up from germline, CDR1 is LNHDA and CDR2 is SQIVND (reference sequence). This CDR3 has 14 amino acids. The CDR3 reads CASSIGTSNYGYTF. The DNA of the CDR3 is TGTGCCAGTAGTATTGGGACCTCTAACTATGGCTACACCTTC.

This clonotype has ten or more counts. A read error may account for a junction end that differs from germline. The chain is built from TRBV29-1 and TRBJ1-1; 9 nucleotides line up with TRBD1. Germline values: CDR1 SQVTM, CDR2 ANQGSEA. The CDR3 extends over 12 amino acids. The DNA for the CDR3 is TGCAGCGCCACACCGGGACAGGGTGCTTGGGGCTTT. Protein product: CSATPGQGAWGF.

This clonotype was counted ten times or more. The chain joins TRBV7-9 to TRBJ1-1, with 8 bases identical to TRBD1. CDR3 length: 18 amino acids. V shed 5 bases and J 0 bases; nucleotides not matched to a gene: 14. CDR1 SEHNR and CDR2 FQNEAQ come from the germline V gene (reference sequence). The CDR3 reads CASSPGGRWDRMNTEAFF. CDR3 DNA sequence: TGTGCCAGCAGCCCAGGGGGCAGGTGGGATCGGATGAACACTGAAGCTTTCTTT. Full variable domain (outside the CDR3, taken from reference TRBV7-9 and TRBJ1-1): DTGVSQNPRHKITKRGQNVTFRCDPISEHNRLYWYRQTLGQGPEFLTYFQNEAQLEKSRLLSDRFSAERPKGSFSTLEIQRTEQGDSAMYLCASSPGGRWDRMNTEAFFGQGTRLTVV.

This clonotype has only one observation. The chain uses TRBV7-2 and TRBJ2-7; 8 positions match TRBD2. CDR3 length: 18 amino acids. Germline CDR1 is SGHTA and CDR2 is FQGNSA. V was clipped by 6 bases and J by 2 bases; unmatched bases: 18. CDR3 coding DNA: TGTGCCAGCAGACCGGGGGGGGGATTAGCGGGTCGACCCTACGAGCAGTACTTC. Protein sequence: CASRPGGGLAGRPYEQYF.

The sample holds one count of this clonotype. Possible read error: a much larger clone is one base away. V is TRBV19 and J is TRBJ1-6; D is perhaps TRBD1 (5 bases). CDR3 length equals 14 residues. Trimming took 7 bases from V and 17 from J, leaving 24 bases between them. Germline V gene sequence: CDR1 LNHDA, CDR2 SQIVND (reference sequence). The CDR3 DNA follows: TGTGCCAGTAATATTGTGGGACCGCGAGCGCCAGTCCACTTT. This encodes CASNIVGPRAPVHF.

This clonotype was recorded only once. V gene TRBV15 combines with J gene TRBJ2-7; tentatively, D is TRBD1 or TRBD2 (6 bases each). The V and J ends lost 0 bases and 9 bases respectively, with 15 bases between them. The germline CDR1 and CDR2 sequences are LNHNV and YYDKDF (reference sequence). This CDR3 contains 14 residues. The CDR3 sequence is CATSRDYAQGGQYF. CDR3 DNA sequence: TGTGCCACCAGCAGAGATTACGCACAGGGAGGGCAGTACTTC.

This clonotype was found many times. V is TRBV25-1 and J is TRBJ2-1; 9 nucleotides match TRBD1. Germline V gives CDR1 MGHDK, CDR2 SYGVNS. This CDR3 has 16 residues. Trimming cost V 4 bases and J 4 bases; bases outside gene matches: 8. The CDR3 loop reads CASSVVTGGDYNEQFF. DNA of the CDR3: TGTGCCAGCAGTGTCGTAACAGGGGGCGATTACAATGAGCAGTTCTTC.

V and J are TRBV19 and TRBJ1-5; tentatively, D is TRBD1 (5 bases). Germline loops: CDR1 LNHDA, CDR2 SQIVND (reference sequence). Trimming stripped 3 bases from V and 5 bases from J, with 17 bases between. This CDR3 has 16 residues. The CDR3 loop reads CASSIWWGGRDQPQHF. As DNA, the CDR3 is TGTGCCAGTAGTATCTGGTGGGGCGGCCGAGATCAGCCCCAGCATTTT. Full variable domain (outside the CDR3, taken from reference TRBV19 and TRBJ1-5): DGGITQSPKYLFRKEGQNVTLSCEQNLNHDAMYWYRQDPGQGLRLIYYSQIVNDFQKGDIAEGYSVSREKKESFPLTVTSAQKNPTAFYLCASSIWWGGRDQPQHFGDGTRLSIL.

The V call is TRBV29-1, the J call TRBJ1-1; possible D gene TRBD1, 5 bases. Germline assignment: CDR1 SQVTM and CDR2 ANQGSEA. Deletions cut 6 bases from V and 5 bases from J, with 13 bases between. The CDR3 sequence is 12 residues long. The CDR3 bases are TGCAGCGTAGGGGACCCGGGGACTGAAGCTTTCTTT. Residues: CSVGDPGTEAFF.

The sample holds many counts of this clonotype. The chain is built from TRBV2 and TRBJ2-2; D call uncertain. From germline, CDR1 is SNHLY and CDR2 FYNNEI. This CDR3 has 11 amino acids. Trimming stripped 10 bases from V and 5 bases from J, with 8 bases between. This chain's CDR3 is CATLRTGELFF. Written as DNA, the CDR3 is TGTGCCACCTTACGAACCGGGGAGCTGTTTTTT.

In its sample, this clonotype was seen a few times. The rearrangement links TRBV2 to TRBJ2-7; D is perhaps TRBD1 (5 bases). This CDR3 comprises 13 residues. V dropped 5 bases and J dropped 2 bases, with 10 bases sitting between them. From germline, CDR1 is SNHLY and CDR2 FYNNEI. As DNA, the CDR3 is TGTGCCAGCAGTCCTGGGGCAACCTACGAGCAGTACTTC. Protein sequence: CASSPGATYEQYF.

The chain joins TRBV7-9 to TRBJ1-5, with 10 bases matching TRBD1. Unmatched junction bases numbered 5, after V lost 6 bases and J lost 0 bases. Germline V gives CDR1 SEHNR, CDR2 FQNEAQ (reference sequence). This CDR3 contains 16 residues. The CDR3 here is CASSPDRGRSNQPQHF. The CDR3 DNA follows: TGTGCCAGCAGTCCTGACAGGGGGCGTAGCAATCAGCCCCAGCATTTT.

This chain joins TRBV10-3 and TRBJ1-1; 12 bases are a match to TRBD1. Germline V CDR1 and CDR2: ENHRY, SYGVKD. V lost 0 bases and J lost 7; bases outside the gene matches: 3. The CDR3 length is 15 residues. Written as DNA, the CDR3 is TGTGCCATCAGTGAGTCCGGGACAGGGGGCCTTGAAGCTTTCTTT. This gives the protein CAISESGTGGLEAFF.

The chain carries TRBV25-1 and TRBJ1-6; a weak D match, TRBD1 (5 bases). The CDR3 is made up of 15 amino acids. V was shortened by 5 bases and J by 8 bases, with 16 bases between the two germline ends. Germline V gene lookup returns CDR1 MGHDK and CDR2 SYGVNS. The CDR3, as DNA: TGTGCCAGCAGTCTCTATGGGACGGAGGATTCACCCCTCCACTTT. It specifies CASSLYGTEDSPLHF.

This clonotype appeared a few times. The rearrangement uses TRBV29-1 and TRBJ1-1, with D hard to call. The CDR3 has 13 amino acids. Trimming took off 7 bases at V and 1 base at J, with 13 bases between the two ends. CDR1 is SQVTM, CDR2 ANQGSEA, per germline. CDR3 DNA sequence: TGCAGCGGCCGACCCTCCGCGAACACTGAAGCTTTCTTT. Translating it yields CSGRPSANTEAFF.

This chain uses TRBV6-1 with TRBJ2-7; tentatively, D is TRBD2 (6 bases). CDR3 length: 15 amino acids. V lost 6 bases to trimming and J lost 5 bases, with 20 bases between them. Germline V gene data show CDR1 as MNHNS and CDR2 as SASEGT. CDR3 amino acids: CASSEGRSGDHEQYF. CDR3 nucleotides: TGTGCCAGCAGCGAGGGTCGTAGCGGAGATCACGAGCAGTACTTC.

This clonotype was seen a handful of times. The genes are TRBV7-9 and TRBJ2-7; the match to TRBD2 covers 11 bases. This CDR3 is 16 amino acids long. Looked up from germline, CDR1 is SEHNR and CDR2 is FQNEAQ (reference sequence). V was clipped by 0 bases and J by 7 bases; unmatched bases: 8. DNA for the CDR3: TGTGCCAGCAGCTTAGCAACTAGCGGGAGCTGGAAAGAGCAGTACTTC. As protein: CASSLATSGSWKEQYF.

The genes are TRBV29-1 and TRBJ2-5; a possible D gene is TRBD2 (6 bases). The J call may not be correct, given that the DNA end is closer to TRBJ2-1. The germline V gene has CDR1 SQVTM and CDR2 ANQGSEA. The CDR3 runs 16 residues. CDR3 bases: TGCAGCGTTGAAGATCGACGGGGGAGCTCCTACAATGAGCAGTTCTTC. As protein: CSVEDRRGSSYNEQFF.

CDR3 DNA sequence: TGTGCCAGCAGTGAAGCCTGGACTCATGGAAACACCATATATTTT. This encodes CASSEAWTHGNTIYF. The rearrangement joins TRBV6-1 to TRBJ1-3; D is unresolved. CDR3 length: 15 residues. The V end was cut by 0 bases, the J end by 3 bases, with 9 bases between. Germline CDR1 is MNHNS and CDR2 is SASEGT.

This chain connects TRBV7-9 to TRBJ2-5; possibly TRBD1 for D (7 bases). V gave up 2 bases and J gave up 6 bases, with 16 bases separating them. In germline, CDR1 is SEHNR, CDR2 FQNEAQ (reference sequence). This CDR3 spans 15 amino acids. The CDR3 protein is CASSLSGGSAKTQYF. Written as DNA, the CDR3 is TGTGCCAGCAGCTTATCAGGGGGGAGTGCAAAGACCCAGTACTTC.

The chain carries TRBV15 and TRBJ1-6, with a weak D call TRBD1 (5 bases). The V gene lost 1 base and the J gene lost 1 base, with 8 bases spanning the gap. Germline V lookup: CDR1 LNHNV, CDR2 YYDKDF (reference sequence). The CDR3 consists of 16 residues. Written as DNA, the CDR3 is TGTGCCACCAGCAGAGCCCGGGGGTCCTATAATTCACCCCTCCACTTT. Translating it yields CATSRARGSYNSPLHF. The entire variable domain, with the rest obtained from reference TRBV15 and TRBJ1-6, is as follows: DAMVIQNPRYQVTQFGKPVTLSCSQTLNHNVMYWYQQKSSQAPKLLFHYYDKDFNNEADTPDNFQSRRPNTSFCFLDIRSPGLGDTAMYLCATSRARGSYNSPLHFGNGTRLTVT.

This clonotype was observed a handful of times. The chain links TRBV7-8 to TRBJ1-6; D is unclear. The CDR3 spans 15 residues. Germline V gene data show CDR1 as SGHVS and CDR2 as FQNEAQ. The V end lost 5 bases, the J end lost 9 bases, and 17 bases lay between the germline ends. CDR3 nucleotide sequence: TGTGCCAGCAGCCCCCGAGAGGGAGTAGCTTCACCCCTCCACTTT. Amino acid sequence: CASSPREGVASPLHF.

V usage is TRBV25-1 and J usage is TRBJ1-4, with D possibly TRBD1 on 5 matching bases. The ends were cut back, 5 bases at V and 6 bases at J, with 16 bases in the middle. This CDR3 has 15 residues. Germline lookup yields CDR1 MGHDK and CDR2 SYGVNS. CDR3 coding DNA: TGTGCCAGCAGTTTTATGCAGGGAGGGCATGAAAAACTGTTTTTT. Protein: CASSFMQGGHEKLFF.

CDR3 nucleotides: TGTGCCAGCAGCCAAGGGGACAGAGCGAACACCGGGGAGCTGTTTTTT. It codes for CASSQGDRANTGELFF. This chain connects TRBV2 to TRBJ2-2; 7 nucleotides agree with TRBD1. Per germline, CDR1 SNHLY and CDR2 FYNNEI. The CDR3 length is 16 residues. After removal of 6 bases from V and 0 bases from J, the junction contained 7 bases not matched to a gene.

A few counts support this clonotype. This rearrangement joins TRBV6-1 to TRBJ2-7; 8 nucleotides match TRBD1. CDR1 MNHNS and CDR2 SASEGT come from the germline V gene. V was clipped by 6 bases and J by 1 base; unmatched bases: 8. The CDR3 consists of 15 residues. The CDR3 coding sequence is TGTGCCAGCAGCCACCCCGGGACAGGATCCTACGAGCAGTACTTC. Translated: CASSHPGTGSYEQYF.